One and the same sample provided the 31 T cell receptor beta chains below, sequenced in a study of chronic HIV infection and antiretroviral therapy. TCRdb analysed the 5' RACE reads with MiXCR anew, one entry per CDR3 protein. The sample consists of fewer than 40,000 distinct CDR3 sequences, about 8.1% of them appearing once. The sample was peripheral blood. Source of these receptors: an adult who had HIV and had not received antiretroviral therapy, or was an uninfected healthy control (not recorded which).

In its sample, this clonotype was seen many times. The chain combines TRBV29-1 with TRBJ2-3; 9 bases fit TRBD1. The V gene end was trimmed by 3 bases and the J gene end by 4 bases; junction bases not matched to a gene: 5. Germline CDR1 SQVTM, CDR2 ANQGSEA. The CDR3 is 14 amino acids. CDR3 DNA: TGCAGCGTTGATACAGGGGACAGGGCAGATACGCAGTATTTT. This encodes CSVDTGDRADTQYF.

This clonotype was seen more than once but under ten times. This chain uses TRBV4-1 with TRBJ1-1, with a weak D call TRBD1 (5 bases). The germline CDR1 and CDR2 sequences are MGHRA and YSYEKL. V was clipped by 4 bases and J by 0 bases, with 9 bases between them. This CDR3 spans 14 amino acids. The CDR3 loop is CASSPGYMNTEAFF. The CDR3 DNA is TGCGCCAGCAGCCCAGGGTACATGAACACTGAAGCTTTCTTT.

The sample holds a few counts of this clonotype. The chain has TRBV29-1 and TRBJ2-7, with 12 bases matching TRBD1. The ends lost 6 bases at V and 7 bases at J; junction bases unmatched: 4. The CDR3 is 12 residues long. CDR1 SQVTM and CDR2 ANQGSEA come from the germline V gene. The chain's CDR3 is CSVGQGAGEQYF. The CDR3 DNA follows: TGCAGCGTGGGACAGGGGGCAGGGGAGCAGTACTTC.

The gene calls are TRBV2 and TRBJ2-2; TRBD1 is a possible D gene (5 bases). V was trimmed by 7 bases and J by 1 base, leaving 10 bases between them. The CDR3 sequence is 14 residues long. CDR1 and CDR2 from the germline V gene are SNHLY and FYNNEI. CDR3 amino acids: CASKKGKNTGELFF. The CDR3 DNA follows: TGTGCCAGCAAAAAGGGGAAGAACACCGGGGAGCTGTTTTTT.

The J gene is TRBJ2-5, the V gene TRBV28; D perhaps matches TRBD2 (6 bases). V was cut by 5 bases and J by 1 base, with 20 bases left in between. This CDR3 has 17 amino acids. Germline values: CDR1 MDHEN, CDR2 SYDVKM. CDR3 coding DNA: TGTGCCAGCAGTCTTCCTAAACGCGGGACTCTCCAAGAGACCCAGTACTTC. This codes for CASSLPKRGTLQETQYF.

This clonotype was seen ten or more times. V gene TRBV29-1 combines with J gene TRBJ2-1; TRBD2 matches 12 bases. The CDR3 is 14 amino acids. Trimming cost V 7 bases and J 7 bases; bases outside gene matches: 8. Germline V CDR1 and CDR2: SQVTM, ANQGSEA. The CDR3: CSALTSGSKNEQFF. As DNA, the CDR3 is TGCAGCGCCCTGACTAGCGGGAGTAAAAATGAGCAGTTCTTC.

By frequency in the sample, this clonotype is medium-sized. CDR3 sequence reads: CAARDTRSYEQYF. The CDR3 coding sequence is TGTGCCGCCCGGGACACCCGCTCCTACGAGCAGTACTTC. V and J are TRBV6-5 and TRBJ2-7, with D tentatively TRBD1 (6 bases). The CDR3 has 13 amino acids. Germline loops: CDR1 MNHEY, CDR2 SVGAGI. The V gene lost 11 bases and the J gene lost 0 bases, with 14 bases spanning the gap.

This clonotype came up a few times. The chain recombines TRBV4-3 with TRBJ2-5; D might be TRBD2 (5 bases). Trimming removed 0 bases at V and 4 bases at J, with 9 bases between. The CDR3 is 14 residues long. Germline values: CDR1 LGHNA, CDR2 YSLEER. In DNA form, the CDR3 reads TGCGCCAGCAGCCAAGAATCGAGCGGAGAGACCCAGTACTTC. It encodes CASSQESSGETQYF.

V is TRBV3-1 and J is TRBJ1-2; no firm D call. This CDR3 has 15 amino acids. Germline CDR1 and CDR2: LGHDT and YNNKEL (reference sequence). V gave up 1 base and J gave up 4 bases, with 13 bases separating them. The CDR3 DNA is TGTGCCAGCAGCCAAGGGGCGGCGACAAGCTATGGCTACACCTTC. Its protein is CASSQGAATSYGYTF.

The chain recombines TRBV29-1 with TRBJ2-5; D call uncertain. Germline-derived CDR1 and CDR2 are SQVTM and ANQGSEA. Trimming shortened V by 0 bases and J by 5 bases, and 16 bases separated the two germline ends. The CDR3 has 15 residues. The CDR3 here is CSVEDQYLALETQYF. The CDR3 DNA follows: TGCAGCGTTGAAGATCAGTATCTGGCGTTGGAGACCCAGTACTTC. Supplemented by reference TRBV29-1 and TRBJ2-5, the full variable domain reads SAVISQKPSRDICQRGTSLTIQCQVDSQVTMMFWYRQQPGQSLTLIATANQGSEATYESGFVIDKFPISRPNLTFSTLTVSNMSPEDSSIYLCSVEDQYLALETQYFGPGTRLLVL.

This clonotype was detected a few times. The chain combines TRBV28 with TRBJ2-3; 8 nucleotides agree with TRBD2. CDR3 length equals 15 residues. Germline CDR1 is MDHEN and CDR2 is SYDVKM. V shed 6 bases, J shed 3 bases, and the junction held 8 bases outside the gene matches. In nucleotides, the CDR3 is TGTGCCAGCAGGGGTGAAGCGGGAGCGACAGATACGCAGTATTTT. Translating gives CASRGEAGATDTQYF.

The chain has TRBV11-2 and TRBJ2-1, with D possibly TRBD1 on 5 matching bases. The CDR3 consists of 12 residues. The V gene's germline CDR1 is SGHAT and CDR2 FQNNGV. The V and J ends lost 3 bases and 10 bases respectively, with 10 bases between them. DNA for the CDR3: TGTGCCAGCAGCTTGAACAGGCAAGAGCAGTTCTTC. Translating it yields CASSLNRQEQFF.

The chain has TRBV7-3 and TRBJ2-5, with TRBD1 matching over 9 bases. Germline trimming cut 5 bases from V and 7 bases from J; bases unmatched to any gene: 5. The CDR3 is 13 amino acids. The germline CDR1 and CDR2 sequences are SGHTA and FQGTGA. CDR3: CASSNGQGTTQYF. CDR3 DNA sequence: TGTGCCAGCAGCAATGGACAGGGGACGACCCAGTACTTC.

This clonotype has just a few counts. The CDR3 region is CAISESAAYEQYF. The CDR3 DNA reads as TGTGCCATCAGTGAGTCGGCAGCTTACGAGCAGTACTTC. V gene TRBV10-3 combines with J gene TRBJ2-7; D gene uncertain. V dropped 0 bases and J dropped 4 bases, with 7 bases sitting between them. This CDR3 is built from 13 residues. CDR1 is ENHRY, CDR2 SYGVKD, per germline.

J is TRBJ2-5 and V is TRBV28; a possible D gene is TRBD2 (6 bases). Per germline, CDR1 MDHEN and CDR2 SYDVKM. This CDR3 is built from 13 residues. V lost 6 bases, J lost 3 bases, and 11 bases lay in between. This CDR3 is CASRNTGEETQYF. The CDR3 nucleotides read TGTGCCAGCAGAAATACGGGAGAAGAGACCCAGTACTTC.

The CDR3 DNA reads TGTGCCAGCGCCAGAATGAACACTGAAGCTTTCTTT. Amino acid sequence: CASARMNTEAFF. The rearrangement uses TRBV7-9 and TRBJ1-1; D call uncertain. CDR3 length: 12 residues. The germline gives CDR1 SEHNR, CDR2 FQNEAQ (reference sequence). With 8 bases removed from V and 0 bases from J, the gap between germline ends came to 7 bases.

The rearrangement uses TRBV7-2 and TRBJ1-1; no clear D. Germline CDR1 and CDR2: SGHTA and FQGNSA. V was shortened by 4 bases and J by 5 bases, with 8 bases between the two germline ends. This CDR3 spans 12 amino acids. The chain's CDR3 is CASSSTVTEAFF. In DNA, the CDR3 is TGTGCCAGCAGCTCGACGGTAACTGAAGCTTTCTTT.

This sequence joins TRBV28 and TRBJ2-7; D remains unclear. The CDR3 consists of 12 residues. Germline assignment: CDR1 MDHEN and CDR2 SYDVKM. Between the trimmed V and J ends, which lost 4 bases and 6 bases, there was a span of 10 bases. The CDR3 protein is CASSYSEPEQYF. The CDR3, as DNA: TGTGCCAGCAGTTATAGTGAGCCCGAGCAGTACTTC.

This clonotype was detected many times. V usage is TRBV28 and J usage is TRBJ2-4; 13 bases agree with TRBD2. J lost 3 bases, V lost 3 bases, and 8 bases had no gene match. Germline assignment: CDR1 MDHEN and CDR2 SYDVKM. This CDR3 spans 18 amino acids. The CDR3 sequence: CASSLGLAGSWDKNIQYF. CDR3 DNA sequence: TGTGCCAGCAGTTTGGGACTAGCGGGATCCTGGGACAAAAACATTCAGTACTTC.

The chain carries TRBV7-2 and TRBJ1-2; D is undetermined. The CDR3 has 12 residues. Germline CDR1 SGHTA, CDR2 FQGNSA. Trimming stripped 0 bases from V and 6 bases from J, with 5 bases between. The CDR3 loop is CASSLAHNGYTF. CDR3 coding DNA: TGTGCCAGCAGCTTAGCGCACAATGGCTACACCTTC.

This clonotype occurred a few times. This rearrangement joins TRBV5-1 to TRBJ2-1; D might be TRBD2 (6 bases). This CDR3 is 14 amino acids long. Per the germline V gene, CDR1 is SGHRS and CDR2 is YFSETQ. Deletions cut 7 bases from V and 3 bases from J, with 14 bases between. In DNA, the CDR3 is TGCGCCAGCCGGGGAGCGGGTCTCTACAATGAGCAGTTCTTC. This translates into CASRGAGLYNEQFF.

This clonotype was picked up a small number of times. This rearrangement joins TRBV27 to TRBJ2-7; 7 nucleotides agree with TRBD2. Germline-derived CDR1 and CDR2 are MNHEY and SMNVEV (reference sequence). The length of the CDR3 is 15 residues. Unmatched junction bases numbered 10, after V lost 2 bases and J lost 6 bases. As DNA, the CDR3 is TGTGCCAGCAGTTTAGGTCTCGGCGGGAGAGTCGAGCAGTACTTC. Translated, it gives CASSLGLGGRVEQYF.

The J gene is TRBJ2-1, the V gene TRBV28, with D uncertain. The germline V and J ends were trimmed by 4 bases and 7 bases, with 14 bases remaining between them. CDR1 is MDHEN and CDR2 is SYDVKM in the germline V gene. This CDR3 has 14 residues. The CDR3 loop reads CASSSGLLRNEQFF. CDR3 DNA sequence: TGTGCCAGCAGTTCGGGCCTATTGAGGAATGAGCAGTTCTTC.

This clonotype was observed a few times. Here the CDR3 reads CASSLALRDPDTQYF. In DNA form, the CDR3 reads TGTGCCAGCAGCTTAGCTCTCCGGGACCCTGATACGCAGTATTTT. The chain is built from TRBV7-9 and TRBJ2-3; D possibly uses TRBD1 or TRBD2 (5 bases each). Trimming left V 0 bases short and J 6 bases short, with 13 bases between. Germline V CDR1 and CDR2: SEHNR, FQNEAQ (reference sequence). This CDR3 comprises 15 residues.

This clonotype was counted between two and nine times. This chain joins TRBV20-1 and TRBJ2-1, with TRBD1 matching over 8 bases. The CDR3 loop spans 16 amino acids. The junction had 8 bases not matched to a gene; V was cut back by 0 bases and J by 4 bases. Germline V gives CDR1 DFQATT, CDR2 SNEGSKA (reference sequence). The CDR3 region is CSARDSHRDRYNEQFF. The CDR3 coding sequence is TGCAGTGCTAGAGATTCACACCGGGACAGGTACAATGAGCAGTTCTTC.

This clonotype was counted many times. This chain links TRBV10-3 with TRBJ2-5; possibly TRBD1 for D (5 bases). This CDR3 is built from 11 residues. Trimming stripped 11 bases from V and 2 bases from J, with 9 bases between. Germline V gene lookup returns CDR1 ENHRY and CDR2 SYGVKD. The CDR3 DNA reads TGTGCCTCCAGGGATCAAGAGACCCAGTACTTC. Encoded protein: CASRDQETQYF.

This rearrangement joins TRBV29-1 to TRBJ2-7; D may be TRBD1 (6 bases). CDR3 length: 15 residues. Germline assignment: CDR1 SQVTM and CDR2 ANQGSEA. The germline V and J ends were trimmed by 2 bases and 4 bases, with 18 bases remaining between them. The CDR3 sequence: CSVEKAGQGSYEQYF. The CDR3, as DNA: TGCAGCGTTGAAAAGGCCGGGCAGGGGTCTTACGAGCAGTACTTC.

The rearrangement joins TRBV6-5 to TRBJ2-3, with TRBD1 matching 8 bases. The germline CDR1 and CDR2 sequences are MNHEY and SVGAGI. The CDR3 is 13 amino acids. The V segment lost 7 bases and the J segment 3 bases; nucleotides outside the gene matches: 3. CDR3: CASTNRGTDTQYF. The CDR3 DNA is TGTGCCAGCACCAACAGGGGGACAGATACGCAGTATTTT.

This clonotype turned up a few times. The chain employs TRBV5-1 and TRBJ1-1, with 11 bases identical to TRBD1. In germline, CDR1 is SGHRS, CDR2 YFSETQ. V lost 3 bases to trimming and J lost 14 bases; unmatched junction nucleotides: 9. The CDR3 has 13 amino acids. CDR3 DNA sequence: TGCGCCAGCAGCTGGACAGGGGGCCTTCATCCGTTCTTT. Protein sequence: CASSWTGGLHPFF. Looking up the rest from reference TRBV5-1 and TRBJ1-1 gives the full variable domain: KAGVTQTPRYLIKTRGQQVTLSCSPISGHRSVSWYQQTPGQGLQFLFEYFSETQRNKGNFPGRFSGRQFSNSRSEMNVSTLELGDSALYLCASSWTGGLHPFFGQGTRLTVV.

This clonotype has at least ten counts. The chain employs TRBV7-2 and TRBJ2-3; D ambiguous. Trimming shortened V by 3 bases and J by 0 bases, and 10 bases separated the two germline ends. Germline CDR1 is SGHTA and CDR2 is FQGNSA. The CDR3 loop spans 15 amino acids. This CDR3 reads CASSLFRLSTDTQYF. CDR3 DNA sequence: TGTGCCAGCAGCTTGTTTCGCCTCAGCACAGATACGCAGTATTTT.

This clonotype was recorded a few times. This CDR3 reads CSAHSTSGTDTQYF. The CDR3 DNA follows: TGCAGTGCTCACTCCACTAGCGGCACAGATACGCAGTATTTT. The rearrangement uses TRBV20-1 and TRBJ2-3; 7 bases align to TRBD2. This CDR3 is built from 14 residues. V lost 5 bases and J lost 1; bases outside the gene matches: 6. Germline values: CDR1 DFQATT, CDR2 SNEGSKA (reference sequence).